Below, 26 T cell receptor beta chains from the same sample are listed, as sequenced in a study of blood T cells in healthy people across ages (dated by TCRdb to the mid-2010s). The library came from 5' RACE. Instrument used: Illumina HiSeq 2500. A second PCR of roughly 6 to 11 cycles was run with a J-beta primer mix and a sample-barcoded 5' primer. TCRdb reprocessed the public reads (quality trimming at Q25 with fastp, clone calling with MiXCR) and kept in-frame beta chains. Rows are combined by CDR3 protein, so each entry shows the most common genes and DNA. This sample comprises nearly 800,000 distinct CDR3 sequences, 25% of them detected only once. Clones ranked in the top ten supply approximately 4% of the sample. The same specimen was also included in a second study, on T cells of mothers and their children.

The material sequenced was blood. Source of these receptors: a boy aged 10-17 years in good health.

The gene calls are TRBV5-5 and TRBJ2-5, with D perhaps matching TRBD1 (5 bases). The J call could be wrong; TRBJ2-7 is a better fit for the DNA end. This CDR3 has 13 residues. CDR1 SGHKS and CDR2 YYEKEE come from the germline V gene (reference sequence). The CDR3 sequence: CASFATATYEQYF. The CDR3 region has the DNA TGTGCCAGCTTCGCGACAGCGACCTACGAGCAGTACTTC.

This chain joins TRBV20-1 and TRBJ2-7; D not resolved. Germline V lookup: CDR1 DFQATT, CDR2 SNEGSKA (reference sequence). This CDR3 spans 15 amino acids. V was shortened by 1 base and J by 2 bases, with 15 bases between the two germline ends. The CDR3 here is CSARAAISDTYEQYF. The CDR3 DNA sequence: TGCAGTGCTAGAGCGGCGATTTCAGACACCTACGAGCAGTACTTC.

This sequence joins TRBV18 and TRBJ2-1, with D perhaps assigned TRBD1 or TRBD2 (6 bases each). The CDR3 is made up of 16 amino acids. The ends were cut back, 2 bases at V and 9 bases at J, with 20 bases in the middle. Per the germline V gene, CDR1 is KGHSH and CDR2 is LQKENI. The DNA for the CDR3 is TGTGCCAGCTCACCATGGTTTGCGGGACACCGCCCTGAGCAGTTCTTC. The encoded protein is CASSPWFAGHRPEQFF. The entire variable domain, with the rest obtained from reference TRBV18 and TRBJ2-1, is as follows: NAGVMQNPRHLVRRRGQEARLRCSPMKGHSHVYWYRQLPEEGLKFMVYLQKENIIDESGMPKERFSAEFPKEGPSILRIQQVVRGDSAAYFCASSPWFAGHRPEQFFGPGTRLTVL.

The chain employs TRBV20-1 and TRBJ2-7; 9 bases map to TRBD2. CDR1 and CDR2 from the germline V gene are DFQATT and SNEGSKA (reference sequence). The CDR3 is 13 amino acids. V was pared by 5 bases and J by 3 bases, with 5 bases of the junction left unmatched. The CDR3 coding sequence is TGCAGTGCTGCCGGGCGGGGGGGCTACGAGCAGTACTTC. This translates into CSAAGRGGYEQYF.

This clonotype occurred many times. This sequence joins TRBV7-9 and TRBJ2-4; the D gene is possibly TRBD2 (6 bases). The V and J ends lost 6 bases and 2 bases respectively, with 14 bases between them. The germline V gene has CDR1 SEHNR and CDR2 FQNEAQ (reference sequence). CDR3 length: 15 amino acids. The CDR3, as DNA: TGTGCCAGCAGAGACCTTGGGGGGTCCAAAAACATTCAGTACTTC. Protein product: CASRDLGGSKNIQYF.

A few counts support this clonotype. The gene calls are TRBV9 and TRBJ1-2; perhaps TRBD1 as D (6 bases). Looked up from germline, CDR1 is SGDLS and CDR2 is YYNGEE. The germline V and J ends were trimmed by 0 bases and 6 bases, with 9 bases remaining between them. The CDR3 is 13 residues long. CDR3 loop: CASSVVQGNGYTF. The CDR3 nucleotides read TGTGCCAGCAGCGTAGTACAGGGCAATGGCTACACCTTC.

There are a few counts of this clonotype. The chain carries TRBV30 and TRBJ1-5; D is unresolved. Germline CDR1 reads GTSNPN; CDR2 reads SVGIG (reference sequence). This CDR3 comprises 13 residues. Between the trimmed V and J ends, which lost 2 bases and 5 bases, there was a span of 10 bases. For the CDR3, the DNA is TGTGCCTGGAGTAGTGCGGGTGATCAGCCCCAGCATTTT. This sequence encodes CAWSSAGDQPQHF.

The rearrangement joins TRBV20-1 to TRBJ1-3, with 7 bases identical to TRBD1. Trimming at V came to 0 bases and at J to 4 bases, leaving 6 bases not matched to a gene. The CDR3 is 15 residues long. CDR1 and CDR2 (germline): DFQATT, SNEGSKA (reference sequence). CDR3 sequence reads: CSARDHRTGGNTIYF. The CDR3 DNA sequence: TGCAGTGCTAGAGATCATCGGACAGGAGGAAACACCATATATTTT.

The rearrangement uses TRBV20-1 and TRBJ2-2; no clear D gene. The CDR3 loop spans 12 amino acids. Germline loops: CDR1 DFQATT, CDR2 SNEGSKA (reference sequence). V dropped 0 bases and J dropped 9 bases, with 8 bases sitting between them. The CDR3 spells CSAREVGWELFF. The CDR3 bases are TGCAGTGCTAGAGAGGTCGGCTGGGAGCTGTTTTTT.

This clonotype has only a few counts. J is TRBJ2-7 and V is TRBV10-2; TRBD1 might be the D (5 bases). V was trimmed by 0 bases and J by 0 bases, leaving 15 bases between them. Germline V gives CDR1 WSHSY, CDR2 SAAADI. CDR3 size: 17 residues. Here the CDR3 reads CASSESTARFSSYEQYF. CDR3 sequence (DNA): TGCGCCAGCAGTGAGTCGACAGCCAGGTTTAGCTCCTACGAGCAGTACTTC.

This clonotype was seen a handful of times. This chain uses TRBV29-1 with TRBJ2-1; TRBD2 agrees at 9 bases. This CDR3 is 16 amino acids long. The trim removed 1 base at V and 3 bases at J, leaving 7 bases unmatched. CDR1 SQVTM and CDR2 ANQGSEA come from the germline V gene. The CDR3 region has the DNA TGCAGCGTTGAAGGGGCTAGCGGGAAGAACTACAATGAGCAGTTCTTC. This translates into CSVEGASGKNYNEQFF.

The chain uses TRBV5-5 and TRBJ2-2; D remains unclear. The CDR3 spans 15 residues. The germline gives CDR1 SGHKS, CDR2 YYEKEE (reference sequence). V was trimmed by 7 bases and J by 1 base, leaving 14 bases between them. This chain's CDR3 is CASGFQSRNTGELFF. DNA for the CDR3: TGTGCCAGCGGATTCCAGAGCCGGAACACCGGGGAGCTGTTTTTT.

V usage is TRBV15 and J usage is TRBJ2-7, with a tentative D call TRBD1 (5 bases). Germline lookup yields CDR1 LNHNV and CDR2 YYDKDF (reference sequence). The V end lost 5 bases, the J end lost 4 bases, and 18 bases lay between the germline ends. This CDR3 contains 15 residues. The CDR3 coding sequence is TGTGCCACCAGCGACACCCGACAGAATCCTTACGAGCAGTACTTC. This sequence encodes CATSDTRQNPYEQYF. The full variable domain, in which reference TRBV15 and TRBJ2-7 provide the parts outside the CDR3, is DAMVIQNPRYQVTQFGKPVTLSCSQTLNHNVMYWYQQKSSQAPKLLFHYYDKDFNNEADTPDNFQSRRPNTSFCFLDIRSPGLGDTAMYLCATSDTRQNPYEQYFGPGTRLTVT.

This clonotype has only a few counts. The chain employs TRBV7-2 and TRBJ2-1; D not resolved. V lost 6 bases and J 7 bases, leaving 13 bases between the germline ends. The CDR3 totals 13 residues. Germline loops: CDR1 SGHTA, CDR2 FQGNSA. CDR3 sequence: CASSPNQVNEQFF. In DNA, the CDR3 is TGTGCCAGCAGTCCTAATCAGGTGAATGAGCAGTTCTTC.

This clonotype was counted only a few times. The genes are TRBV7-2 and TRBJ2-7, with 8 bases lining up with TRBD1. This CDR3 has 14 amino acids. J was trimmed by 5 bases and V by 3 bases; bases with no gene match: 6. CDR1 and CDR2 (germline): SGHTA, FQGNSA. The CDR3 nucleotides read TGTGCCAGCAGCTTTACGACAGGGGTCGACGAGCAGTACTTC. This encodes CASSFTTGVDEQYF.

This clonotype was detected only a few times. The chain recombines TRBV29-1 with TRBJ2-3, with D unresolved. The CDR3 extends over 12 amino acids. Germline V gives CDR1 SQVTM, CDR2 ANQGSEA. The V and J ends lost 0 bases and 6 bases respectively, with 7 bases between them. CDR3 loop: CSVEDGEDTQYF. The CDR3 nucleotides are TGCAGCGTTGAAGACGGCGAGGATACGCAGTATTTT.

The V gene is TRBV20-1, the J gene TRBJ2-5; unclear D gene. Between the trimmed V and J ends, which lost 2 bases and 1 base, there was a span of 8 bases. This CDR3 is built from 13 residues. From germline, CDR1 is DFQATT and CDR2 SNEGSKA (reference sequence). The CDR3 DNA follows: TGCAGTGCTAGACAGGCGGCCCAAGAGACCCAGTACTTC. This sequence encodes CSARQAAQETQYF.

The chain recombines TRBV28 with TRBJ2-1; D remains unclear. Per germline, CDR1 MDHEN and CDR2 SYDVKM. Trimming cost V 6 bases and J 0 bases, with 9 bases left between them. This CDR3 comprises 14 residues. The CDR3 here is CASSRITSYNEQFF. In nucleotides, the CDR3 is TGTGCCAGCAGCCGAATTACCTCCTACAATGAGCAGTTCTTC.

This clonotype was observed once. This chain links TRBV5-1 with TRBJ2-3; TRBD1 might be the D (6 bases). The CDR3 has 13 amino acids. Germline lookup yields CDR1 SGHRS and CDR2 YFSETQ. Trimming pared 4 bases from V and 6 bases from J, leaving 12 bases between. Written as DNA, the CDR3 is TGCGCCAGCAGCCCCACAGGGTCGGATACGCAGTATTTT. It encodes CASSPTGSDTQYF.

There are a few counts of this clonotype. J is TRBJ2-1 and V is TRBV2, with 13 bases lining up with TRBD2. V dropped 6 bases and J dropped 6; count of bases not matched to a gene: 5. Looked up from germline, CDR1 is SNHLY and CDR2 is FYNNEI. The CDR3 contains 15 residues. In DNA, the CDR3 is TGTGCCAGCAGCGGAACTAGCGGGAGGGCCAATGAGCAGTTCTTC. Translated: CASSGTSGRANEQFF.

This clonotype was counted only a few times. V gene TRBV7-2 combines with J gene TRBJ2-3; D possibly matches TRBD1 or TRBD2 (6 bases each). Germline V lookup: CDR1 SGHTA, CDR2 FQGNSA. The CDR3 has 17 amino acids. V dropped 3 bases and J dropped 8 bases, with 24 bases sitting between them. The CDR3 DNA sequence: TGTGCCAGCAGCTTCCCGGGAGATTGGGACAACACGGCTACGCAGTATTTT. Translated, it gives CASSFPGDWDNTATQYF.

This clonotype was seen a handful of times. The rearrangement links TRBV28 to TRBJ1-5; no firm D call. The CDR3 length is 16 residues. Germline CDR1 MDHEN, CDR2 SYDVKM. Trimming removed 6 bases from V and 0 bases from J, with 15 bases in between. The DNA of the CDR3 is TGTGCCAGCAGCCGCATCGGTATGGGTAGCAATCAGCCCCAGCATTTT. Protein: CASSRIGMGSNQPQHF.

The chain recombines TRBV7-9 with TRBJ2-4; tentative D call: TRBD1 (6 bases). The end of the DNA aligns better with TRBJ2-7, so the J call may be wrong. CDR1 and CDR2 from the germline V gene are SEHNR and FQNEAQ (reference sequence). The CDR3 length is 13 residues. CDR3 protein: CASSFRSGAEQYF. CDR3 nucleotide sequence: TGTGCCAGCAGCTTCCGCTCAGGGGCCGAGCAGTACTTC.

Only a few counts were recorded for this clonotype. The chain joins TRBV24-1 to TRBJ2-2, with a tentative D call TRBD2 (5 bases). The CDR3 spans 14 residues. Germline CDR1 is KGHDR and CDR2 is SFDVKD. V was pared by 5 bases and J by 3 bases, with 9 bases between. The CDR3 is CATSALDYTGELFF. As DNA, the CDR3 is TGTGCCACCAGTGCCCTGGACTACACCGGGGAGCTGTTTTTT.

This clonotype came up a few times. The V call is TRBV20-1, the J call TRBJ2-3; no reliable D call. V shed 3 bases and J shed 3 bases, with 16 bases lying between them. CDR3 length: 15 amino acids. CDR1 and CDR2 from the germline V gene are DFQATT and SNEGSKA (reference sequence). CDR3 loop: CSARRGSTRTDTQYF. The CDR3 coding sequence is TGCAGTGCTAGGAGAGGTTCTACCCGGACAGATACGCAGTATTTT.

This clonotype has just a few counts. The V gene is TRBV9, the J gene TRBJ2-4; 7 nucleotides align to TRBD1. Trimming took 4 bases from V and 1 from J; bases not matched to a gene: 11. CDR1 SGDLS and CDR2 YYNGEE come from the germline V gene. The CDR3 consists of 17 residues. The CDR3 DNA follows: TGTGCCAGCAGCCCCCCACCGACAGGGCCTGCCAAAAACATTCAGTACTTC. This codes for CASSPPPTGPAKNIQYF.